The present TCR beta chain was sequenced within a study of T cells expressing NK-cell markers. This CDR3 is built from 15 residues. CDR1 and CDR2 from the germline V gene are LNHNV and YYDKDF (reference sequence). TCRdb reprocessed the 5' RACE reads, with one entry per CDR3 protein and no DNA. The sample features 500,000 or so distinct CDR3 sequences, with around 4% in its top ten. This sequence joins TRBV15 and TRBJ1-4. Specimen: blood T cells: a sorted CD56 or NKG2C T cell subset, CD4+ or CD8+ T cells, or bulk PBMC T cells (not recorded which). The receptor's source is a man between 18 and 29 years old in good health. Here the CDR3 reads CATSRAKDTNEKLFF.